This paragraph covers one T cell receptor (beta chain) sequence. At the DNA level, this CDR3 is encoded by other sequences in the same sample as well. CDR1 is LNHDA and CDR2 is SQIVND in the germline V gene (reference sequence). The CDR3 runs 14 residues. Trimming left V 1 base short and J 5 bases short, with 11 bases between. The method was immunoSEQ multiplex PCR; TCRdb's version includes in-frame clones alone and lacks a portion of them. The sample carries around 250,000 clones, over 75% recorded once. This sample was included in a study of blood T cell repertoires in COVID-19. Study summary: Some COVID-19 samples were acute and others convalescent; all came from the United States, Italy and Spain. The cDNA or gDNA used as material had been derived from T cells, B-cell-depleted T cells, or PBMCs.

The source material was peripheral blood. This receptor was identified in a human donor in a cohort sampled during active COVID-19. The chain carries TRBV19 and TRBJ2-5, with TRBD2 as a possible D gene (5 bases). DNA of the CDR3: TGTGCCAGTAGTATAGGAACGGGGTCGGAGACCCAGTACTTC. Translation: CASSIGTGSETQYF.